The rows below give T cell receptor beta chains drawn from one sample of a study of HIV-infected patients and healthy controls. Using its own MiXCR run on the 5' RACE reads, TCRdb lists one record per CDR3 protein. The sample records 15,000 to 20,000 distinct CDR3 sequences, approximately 16% being singletons. The sample was CD8+ T cells from blood. These TCRs come from a human donor in good health. CDR3s include the opening cysteine and the closing phenylalanine or tryptophan. Fields, in order: clone size, D gene, V gene, J gene, CDR3 protein, CDR3 DNA. The D gene is left open where the match is weak. Size is omitted from some rows. Given values are once, few, many or a class for expanded clones.

clone_size: many; d_call: -; v_call: TRBV29-1; j_call: TRBJ1-2; cdr3_aa: CSVEATDPQEYGYTF; cdr3_nt: TGCAGCGTGGAAGCGACAGACCCGCAAGAATATGGCTACACCTTC
clone_size: few; d_call: -; v_call: TRBV28; j_call: TRBJ1-1; cdr3_aa: CASSLIGSMNTEAFF; cdr3_nt: TGTGCCAGCAGTTTAATTGGGTCTATGAACACTGAAGCTTTCTTT
clone_size: many; d_call: -; v_call: TRBV20-1; j_call: TRBJ2-2; cdr3_aa: CSAREGEAGELFF; cdr3_nt: TGCAGTGCTAGGGAGGGGGAGGCCGGGGAGCTGTTTTTT
clone_size: medium-sized; d_call: -; v_call: TRBV18; j_call: TRBJ2-2; cdr3_aa: CASSPTGYFGELFF; cdr3_nt: TGTGCCAGCTCACCGACAGGATATTTTGGGGAGCTGTTTTTT
clone_size: -; d_call: TRBD1; v_call: TRBV7-3; j_call: TRBJ2-5; cdr3_aa: CASSPGQGRQETQYF; cdr3_nt: TGTGCCAGCAGTCCCGGACAGGGTAGGCAAGAGACCCAGTACTTC
clone_size: few; d_call: -; v_call: TRBV5-6; j_call: TRBJ1-1; cdr3_aa: CASSLASSAEAFF; cdr3_nt: TGTGCCAGCAGCTTGGCATCGAGCGCTGAAGCTTTCTTT
clone_size: many; d_call: TRBD2; v_call: TRBV2; j_call: TRBJ2-3; cdr3_aa: CASPQAPGGTSGSTDTQYF; cdr3_nt: TGTGCCAGCCCCCAAGCTCCGGGGGGGACTAGCGGAAGCACAGATACGCAGTATTTT
clone_size: large; d_call: TRBD1; v_call: TRBV3-1; j_call: TRBJ2-7; cdr3_aa: CASSPGQGVYEQYF; cdr3_nt: TGTGCCAGCAGCCCGGGACAGGGTGTCTACGAGCAGTACTTC
clone_size: many; d_call: TRBD1; v_call: TRBV4-3; j_call: TRBJ2-7; cdr3_aa: CASSQDLLAGTGSYEQYF; cdr3_nt: TGCGCCAGCAGCCAAGATCTCCTTGCGGGGACAGGGTCCTACGAGCAGTACTTC
clone_size: many; d_call: -; v_call: TRBV20-1; j_call: TRBJ2-3; cdr3_aa: CSARELDMDTQYF; cdr3_nt: TGCAGTGCTAGAGAATTGGACATGGATACGCAGTATTTT
clone_size: many; d_call: -; v_call: TRBV7-2; j_call: TRBJ2-7; cdr3_aa: CASSLGQYEQYF; cdr3_nt: TGTGCCAGCAGCCTAGGACAGTACGAGCAGTACTTC
clone_size: many; d_call: -; v_call: TRBV7-3; j_call: TRBJ1-1; cdr3_aa: CASSLSKNTEAFF; cdr3_nt: TGTGCCAGCAGCTTAAGTAAGAACACTGAAGCTTTCTTT
clone_size: -; d_call: -; v_call: TRBV7-2; j_call: TRBJ1-1; cdr3_aa: CASSLNNLRRAFF; cdr3_nt: TGTGCCAGCAGCCTGAACAATTTAAGAAGAGCTTTCTTT
clone_size: -; d_call: -; v_call: TRBV20-1; j_call: TRBJ1-6; cdr3_aa: CSAAPRRTSSYNSPLHF; cdr3_nt: TGCAGTGCTGCCCCCAGACGGACGAGCTCCTATAATTCACCCCTCCACTTT
clone_size: few; d_call: -; v_call: TRBV29-1; j_call: TRBJ2-1; cdr3_aa: CSVYETRDLYNEQFF; cdr3_nt: TGCAGCGTTTATGAGACCAGGGACCTCTACAATGAGCAGTTCTTC
clone_size: -; d_call: TRBD1; v_call: TRBV5-1; j_call: TRBJ2-3; cdr3_aa: CASSLRQGGTDTQYF; cdr3_nt: TGCGCCAGCAGCCTACGACAGGGAGGCACAGATACGCAGTATTTT
clone_size: many; d_call: -; v_call: TRBV29-1; j_call: TRBJ1-2; cdr3_aa: CSVEGADEGYGYTF; cdr3_nt: TGCAGCGTTGAGGGGGCAGACGAAGGATATGGCTACACCTTC
clone_size: once; d_call: -; v_call: TRBV28; j_call: TRBJ2-2; cdr3_aa: CASSFGARSITGELFF; cdr3_nt: TGTGCCAGCAGTTTCGGCGCGCGGTCGATCACCGGGGAGCTGTTTTTT
clone_size: few; d_call: -; v_call: TRBV3-1; j_call: TRBJ2-2; cdr3_aa: CASSSTYTGELFF; cdr3_nt: TGTGCCAGCAGTTCGACCTACACCGGGGAGCTGTTTTTT
clone_size: many; d_call: -; v_call: TRBV11-1; j_call: TRBJ2-1; cdr3_aa: CASSLALFGSPVNEQFF; cdr3_nt: TGTGCCAGCAGCTTAGCGCTATTTGGGTCTCCGGTTAATGAGCAGTTCTTC
clone_size: many; d_call: TRBD1; v_call: TRBV4-2; j_call: TRBJ1-5; cdr3_aa: CASSRTGYSNQPQHF; cdr3_nt: TGTGCCAGCAGCAGGACAGGCTATAGCAATCAGCCCCAGCATTTT
clone_size: many; d_call: TRBD2; v_call: TRBV20-1; j_call: TRBJ2-1; cdr3_aa: CSASELAGGPDEQFF; cdr3_nt: TGCAGTGCTAGTGAACTAGCGGGGGGGCCGGATGAGCAGTTCTTC
clone_size: few; d_call: -; v_call: TRBV7-2; j_call: TRBJ1-1; cdr3_aa: CASSLVLGEAFF; cdr3_nt: TGTGCCAGCAGCTTAGTATTGGGGGAAGCTTTCTTT
clone_size: many; d_call: -; v_call: TRBV3-1; j_call: TRBJ1-3; cdr3_aa: CASSQGSEPSGNTIYF; cdr3_nt: TGTGCCAGCAGCCAAGGTTCGGAACCCTCTGGAAACACCATATATTTT
clone_size: few; d_call: -; v_call: TRBV5-6; j_call: TRBJ1-2; cdr3_aa: CASSLGQRLYGYTF; cdr3_nt: TGTGCCAGCAGCTTGGGGCAGAGACTCTATGGCTACACCTTC
clone_size: many; d_call: TRBD2; v_call: TRBV13; j_call: TRBJ2-1; cdr3_aa: CASSSIAGNYNEQFF; cdr3_nt: TGTGCCAGCAGCTCCATAGCGGGGAATTACAATGAGCAGTTCTTC
clone_size: -; d_call: -; v_call: TRBV19; j_call: TRBJ1-2; cdr3_aa: CATGQGFSNYGYTF; cdr3_nt: TGTGCCACCGGTCAGGGGTTCTCTAACTATGGCTACACCTTC
clone_size: -; d_call: TRBD1; v_call: TRBV3-1; j_call: TRBJ2-1; cdr3_aa: CASSQPDRDPYNEQFF; cdr3_nt: TGTGCCAGCAGCCAACCCGACAGGGACCCCTACAATGAGCAGTTCTTC
clone_size: medium-sized; d_call: -; v_call: TRBV20-1; j_call: TRBJ2-1; cdr3_aa: CSARGDTDNEQFF; cdr3_nt: TGCAGTGCTAGGGGTGATACGGACAATGAGCAGTTCTTC
clone_size: few; d_call: TRBD2; v_call: TRBV7-2; j_call: TRBJ2-2; cdr3_aa: CASSLGGAGGHTGELFF; cdr3_nt: TGTGCCAGCAGCTTAGGTGGCGCGGGAGGGCACACCGGGGAGCTGTTTTTT
clone_size: many; d_call: -; v_call: TRBV23-1; j_call: TRBJ1-5; cdr3_aa: CASSQSCPVCQPQHF; cdr3_nt: TGCGCCAGCAGTCAATCATGTCCCGTTTGTCAGCCCCAGCATTTT
clone_size: few; d_call: -; v_call: TRBV6-2/TRBV6-3; j_call: TRBJ1-2; cdr3_aa: CASDKGANYGYTF; cdr3_nt: TGTGCCAGCGACAAAGGAGCTAACTATGGCTACACCTTC
clone_size: -; d_call: -; v_call: TRBV5-4; j_call: TRBJ2-1; cdr3_aa: CASSGDGGRANEQFF; cdr3_nt: TGTGCCAGCAGCGGGGATGGAGGGAGAGCCAATGAGCAGTTCTTC
clone_size: many; d_call: -; v_call: TRBV7-9; j_call: TRBJ1-1; cdr3_aa: CASSPGTFAEAFF; cdr3_nt: TGTGCCAGCAGCCCCGGGACTTTCGCTGAAGCTTTCTTT
clone_size: -; d_call: TRBD2; v_call: TRBV6-6; j_call: TRBJ2-3; cdr3_aa: CASTGRETSTDTQYF; cdr3_nt: TGTGCCAGCACTGGGCGGGAGACTAGCACAGATACGCAGTATTTT
clone_size: many; d_call: -; v_call: TRBV3-2; j_call: TRBJ2-5; cdr3_aa: CASSQDRRLAGEETQYF; cdr3_nt: TGTGCCAGCAGCCAAGATCGGAGACTAGCGGGTGAAGAGACCCAGTACTTC
clone_size: few; d_call: -; v_call: TRBV29-1; j_call: TRBJ2-3; cdr3_aa: CSVEERGTDTQYF; cdr3_nt: TGCAGCGTTGAAGAACGCGGCACAGATACGCAGTATTTT
clone_size: many; d_call: -; v_call: TRBV7-9; j_call: TRBJ2-1; cdr3_aa: CASSGDFSSYNEQFF; cdr3_nt: TGTGCCAGCAGCGGAGACTTCAGCTCCTACAATGAGCAGTTCTTC
clone_size: few; d_call: TRBD2; v_call: TRBV7-8; j_call: TRBJ2-1; cdr3_aa: CASSLTSGRGSRGEQFF; cdr3_nt: TGTGCCAGCAGCTTAACTAGCGGGAGGGGTTCTCGCGGTGAGCAGTTCTTC
clone_size: few; d_call: TRBD2; v_call: TRBV2; j_call: TRBJ2-7; cdr3_aa: CASSVTSGRLHEQYF; cdr3_nt: TGTGCCAGCAGCGTTACTAGCGGGCGCCTACACGAGCAGTACTTC
clone_size: -; d_call: -; v_call: TRBV27; j_call: TRBJ2-1; cdr3_aa: CASIAGPYNEQFF; cdr3_nt: TGTGCCAGCATCGCCGGCCCATACAATGAGCAGTTCTTC
clone_size: many; d_call: TRBD2; v_call: TRBV27; j_call: TRBJ2-1; cdr3_aa: CASSLPTGGGLYNEQFF; cdr3_nt: TGTGCCAGCAGCCTACCCACAGGCGGGGGGCTCTACAATGAGCAGTTCTTC
clone_size: medium-sized; d_call: -; v_call: TRBV20-1; j_call: TRBJ2-5; cdr3_aa: CSAKSGGAGETQYF; cdr3_nt: TGCAGTGCAAAGTCAGGGGGGGCGGGAGAGACCCAGTACTTC
clone_size: few; d_call: -; v_call: TRBV19; j_call: TRBJ1-5; cdr3_aa: CASSPPGGDWNQPQHF; cdr3_nt: TGTGCCAGTAGTCCCCCGGGGGGTGATTGGAATCAGCCCCAGCATTTT
clone_size: many; d_call: TRBD1; v_call: TRBV30; j_call: TRBJ1-1; cdr3_aa: CAWRGQGGTEAFF; cdr3_nt: TGTGCCTGGAGGGGACAGGGAGGCACTGAAGCTTTCTTT